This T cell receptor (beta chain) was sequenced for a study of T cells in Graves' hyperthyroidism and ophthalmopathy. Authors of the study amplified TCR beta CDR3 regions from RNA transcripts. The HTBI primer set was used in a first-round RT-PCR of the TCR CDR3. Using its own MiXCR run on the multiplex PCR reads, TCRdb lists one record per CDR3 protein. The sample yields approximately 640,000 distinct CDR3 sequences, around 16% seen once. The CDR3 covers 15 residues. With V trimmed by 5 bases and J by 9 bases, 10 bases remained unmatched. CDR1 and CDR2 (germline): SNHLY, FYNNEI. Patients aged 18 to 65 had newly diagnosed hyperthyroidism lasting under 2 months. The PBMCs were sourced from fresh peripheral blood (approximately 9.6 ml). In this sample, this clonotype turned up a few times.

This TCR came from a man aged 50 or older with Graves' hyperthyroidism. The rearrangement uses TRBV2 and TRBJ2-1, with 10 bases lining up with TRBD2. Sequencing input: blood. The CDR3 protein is CASSPSLAGVSEQFF. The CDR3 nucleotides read TGTGCCAGCAGTCCATCGCTAGCGGGAGTTAGTGAGCAGTTCTTC.